This T cell receptor (beta chain) came from a study of T cell changes during pregnancy in multiple sclerosis. The ends lost 2 bases at V and 5 bases at J; junction bases unmatched: 9. There are 15 residues in the CDR3. Germline lookup yields CDR1 SGHRS and CDR2 YFSETQ. Profiling relied on immunoSEQ multiplex PCR, and the TCRdb table lists in-frame clones only, not all of them. This sample yields tens of thousands of clones, of which around 93% are seen a single time; about 0.34% belongs to the top ten. This TCR derives from a female donor with multiple sclerosis, enrolled in a pregnancy study. The rearrangement links TRBV5-1 to TRBJ2-5; 7 bases are a match to TRBD1. The source material was CD4+ T cells from peripheral blood mononuclear cells, sampled after pregnancy. The DNA of the CDR3 is TGCGCCAGCAGCTTCATTGAGGGGGCTGGGGAGACCCAGTACTTC. Its translation is CASSFIEGAGETQYF.